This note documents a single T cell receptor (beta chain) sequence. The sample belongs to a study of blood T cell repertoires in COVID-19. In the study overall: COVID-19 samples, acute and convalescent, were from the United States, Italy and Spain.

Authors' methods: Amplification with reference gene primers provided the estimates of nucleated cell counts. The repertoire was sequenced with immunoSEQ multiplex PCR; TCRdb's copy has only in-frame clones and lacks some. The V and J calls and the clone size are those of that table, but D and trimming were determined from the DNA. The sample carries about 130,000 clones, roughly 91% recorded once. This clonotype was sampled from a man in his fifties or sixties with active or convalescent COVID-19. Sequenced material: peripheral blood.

CDR3 amino acids: CASSQSRVGGGYGYTF. CDR3 sequence (DNA): TGTGCCAGCAGCCAATCGCGGGTCGGAGGTGGCTATGGCTACACCTTC. The V and J genes are TRBV3-1 (or the pseudogene TRBV3-2) and TRBJ1-2, with no clear D. From germline, CDR1 is LGHDT and CDR2 YNNKEL (reference sequence). Trimming removed 2 bases at V and 4 bases at J, with 17 bases between. This CDR3 spans 16 amino acids.